In this sample, the clone carrying this TCR beta chain turned up a few times. Its antigen is not identified. This entry comes from a study of CD8 T cells in ankylosing spondylitis. Overall study results and limits: One TCR beta motif, made up of eight highly homologous variants, appeared characteristic of ankylosing spondylitis blood. Within matched ankylosing spondylitis synovial fluid, disease-linked clones were reportedly significantly enriched. The authors found the disease-linked clones to be CD8+ and relatively rare in peripheral blood.

Quantitative 5'-RACE was performed with molecular barcodes, and it yielded the TCR beta libraries. From the 5' RACE reads, TCRdb called clonotypes with MiXCR, one entry per CDR3 protein. The data show some 800,000 distinct CDR3 sequences, 10% to 15% seen once. CDR3 length equals 13 residues. Germline V gene lookup returns CDR1 SGHTA and CDR2 FQGNSA. V was clipped by 2 bases and J by 7 bases, with 11 bases between them. The clonotype comes from a male donor with ankylosing spondylitis. Sequences were obtained from blood, either unsorted or a sorted T cell fraction (not recorded which). The chain joins TRBV7-2 to TRBJ1-2; D gene unclear. For the CDR3, the DNA is TGTGCCAGCAGCTTATATGGTTTGTTTGGCTACACCTTC. Encoded protein: CASSLYGLFGYTF.